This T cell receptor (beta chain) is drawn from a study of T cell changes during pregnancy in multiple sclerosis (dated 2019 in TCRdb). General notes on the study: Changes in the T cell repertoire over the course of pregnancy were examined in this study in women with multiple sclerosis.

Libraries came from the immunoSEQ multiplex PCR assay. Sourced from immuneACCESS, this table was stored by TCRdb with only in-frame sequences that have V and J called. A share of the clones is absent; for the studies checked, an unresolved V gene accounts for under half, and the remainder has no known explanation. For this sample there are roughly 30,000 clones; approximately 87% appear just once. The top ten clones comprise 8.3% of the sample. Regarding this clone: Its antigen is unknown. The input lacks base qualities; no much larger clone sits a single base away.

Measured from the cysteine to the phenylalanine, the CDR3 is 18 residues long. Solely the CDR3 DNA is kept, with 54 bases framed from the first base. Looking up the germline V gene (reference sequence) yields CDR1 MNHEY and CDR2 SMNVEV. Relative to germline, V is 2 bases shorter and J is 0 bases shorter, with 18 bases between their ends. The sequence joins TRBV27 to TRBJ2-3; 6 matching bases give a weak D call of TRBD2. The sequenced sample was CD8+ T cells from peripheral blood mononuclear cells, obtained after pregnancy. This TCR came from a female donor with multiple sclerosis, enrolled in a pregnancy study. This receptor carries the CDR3 CASSLGAGFAPSTDTQYF. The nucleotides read TGTGCCAGCAGTTTAGGGGCGGGGTTTGCCCCTAGCACAGATACGCAGTATTTT.